This T cell receptor (beta chain) originates from a study of T-cell reconstitution after alpha-beta-depleted transplantation in children. Unique molecular identifiers tagged the TCRbeta library. MiXCR, run by TCRdb on the PCR reads, gives a single entry per CDR3 protein. Altogether 190,000 or so distinct CDR3 sequences are present, roughly 7.5% being singletons, with the ten largest covering around 3.1%. This TCR was recovered from a human donor who donated a stem cell graft to a child with Wiskott-Aldrich syndrome. The sample was PBMCs from the stem cell graft donor, taken from the stem cell graft.

In DNA form, the CDR3 reads TGTGCCAGCTCACCTTGGGAGGCGAACACTGAAGCTTTCTTT. Amino acids: CASSPWEANTEAFF. The rearrangement joins TRBV18 to TRBJ1-1, with D unresolved. Germline CDR1 is KGHSH and CDR2 is LQKENI. The CDR3 extends over 14 amino acids. Trimming removed 3 bases at V and 1 base at J, with 9 bases between. Based on the CDR3 plus reference TRBV18 and TRBJ1-1, the full variable domain is NAGVMQNPRHLVRRRGQEARLRCSPMKGHSHVYWYRQLPEEGLKFMVYLQKENIIDESGMPKERFSAEFPKEGPSILRIQQVVRGDSAAYFCASSPWEANTEAFFGQGTRLTVV.